These T cell receptor beta chains were read from a single sample in a study of blood T cell repertoires in COVID-19. Here immunoSEQ multiplex PCR was the method, and the copy in TCRdb shows in-frame clones only, minus some. Of just over 300,000 clones listed, roughly 89% were seen once; the top ten hold 3.5% to 4.5%. Sequences were obtained from PBMCs or T cells enriched from blood (not recorded which). The receptors originated from a woman between 18 and 29 years old with acute COVID-19. The CDR3 runs from the conserved cysteine through the conserved F or W. Fields, in order: clone size, V gene, D gene, J gene, CDR3 protein, CDR3 DNA. D genes are given only for firm matches. The size entry is marked missing in some rows and otherwise reads once, few, many or a size class.

size: .
V: TRBV11-3
D: .
J: TRBJ2-7
CDR3: CASSPGFYEQYF
DNA: TGTGCCAGCAGCCCGGGGTTCTACGAGCAGTACTTC

size: once
V: TRBV3-1/TRBV3-2
D: TRBD2
J: TRBJ2-5
CDR3: CASSQDRGGSVLEETQYF
DNA: TGTGCCAGCAGCCAAGATCGAGGCGGGAGCGTTTTAGAGGAGACCCAGTACTTC

size: .
V: TRBV12-5
D: TRBD2
J: TRBJ2-7
CDR3: CASGALAGGQYF
DNA: TGTGCTAGTGGTGCCCTAGCGGGAGGGCAGTACTTC

size: .
V: TRBV7-2
D: TRBD1
J: TRBJ2-7
CDR3: CASSLGWGTGPWEQYF
DNA: TGTGCCAGCAGCTTAGGGTGGGGGACAGGACCGTGGGAGCAGTACTTC

size: .
V: TRBV25-1
D: TRBD1
J: TRBJ1-2
CDR3: CASLGDSAGYGYTF
DNA: TGTGCCAGCCTCGGGGACAGCGCAGGCTATGGCTACACCTTC

size: .
V: TRBV18
D: TRBD2
J: TRBJ2-5
CDR3: CASSRGLAGEETQYF
DNA: TGTGCCAGCTCCCGGGGACTAGCGGGAGAAGAGACCCAGTACTTC

size: .
V: TRBV6-2/TRBV6-3
D: TRBD2
J: TRBJ2-1
CDR3: CASSLVPGLAGGEQFF
DNA: TGTGCCAGCAGTTTGGTACCGGGACTAGCGGGAGGTGAGCAGTTCTTC

size: .
V: TRBV7-2
D: .
J: TRBJ1-5
CDR3: CASSLRANQPQHF
DNA: TGTGCCAGCAGCTTAAGAGCCAATCAGCCCCAGCATTTT

size: .
V: TRBV19
D: .
J: TRBJ1-3
CDR3: CASSSDSYSGNTIYF
DNA: TGTGCCAGTAGTAGCGACAGTTACTCTGGAAACACCATATATTTT

size: .
V: TRBV5-8
D: TRBD2
J: TRBJ2-4
CDR3: CASSKPGLAGATKNIQYF
DNA: TGTGCCAGCAGCAAACCGGGACTAGCGGGAGCAACCAAAAACATTCAGTACTTC

size: .
V: TRBV24-1
D: TRBD1
J: TRBJ2-2
CDR3: CATSDFGQGRNTGELFF
DNA: TGTGCCACCAGTGATTTTGGACAGGGGCGAAACACCGGGGAGCTGTTTTTT

size: .
V: TRBV5-4
D: .
J: TRBJ1-3
CDR3: CASSLGGISGNTIYF
DNA: TGTGCCAGCAGCTTGGGAGGGATCTCTGGAAACACCATATATTTT

size: .
V: TRBV9
D: .
J: TRBJ2-2
CDR3: CASSVTNTGELFF
DNA: TGTGCCAGCAGCGTCACGAACACCGGGGAGCTGTTTTTT

size: .
V: TRBV7-9
D: .
J: TRBJ1-2
CDR3: CASSYETAGNYGYTF
DNA: TGTGCCAGCAGCTATGAAACTGCAGGGAACTATGGCTACACCTTC

size: .
V: TRBV25-1
D: TRBD1
J: TRBJ2-1
CDR3: CASRAPNRGHGNEQFF
DNA: TGTGCCAGCCGAGCCCCTAACAGGGGGCATGGGAATGAGCAGTTCTTC

size: .
V: TRBV28
D: .
J: TRBJ2-1
CDR3: CASSFSWALQSYNEQFF
DNA: TGTGCCAGCAGTTTCTCTTGGGCACTCCAATCCTACAATGAGCAGTTCTTC

size: once
V: TRBV25-1
D: .
J: TRBJ2-7
CDR3: CASSDTLGDSYEQYF
DNA: TGTGCCAGCAGTGATACGTTGGGCGACTCCTACGAGCAGTACTTC

size: .
V: TRBV3-1/TRBV3-2
D: TRBD1
J: TRBJ1-2
CDR3: CASSQRTGAHGYTF
DNA: TGTGCCAGCAGCCAACGGACAGGGGCGCATGGCTACACCTTC

size: .
V: TRBV19
D: TRBD2
J: TRBJ2-7
CDR3: CATRKYLADSYEQYF
DNA: TGTGCCACCCGGAAGTACCTAGCGGATTCCTACGAGCAGTACTTC

size: .
V: TRBV19
D: .
J: TRBJ1-5
CDR3: CASSPRAYTVRLGFYQPQHF
DNA: TGTGCCAGTAGTCCCAGGGCATATACGGTAAGACTTGGATTCTATCAGCCCCAGCATTTT

size: .
V: TRBV27
D: .
J: TRBJ1-1
CDR3: CASSHPQGNTEAFF
DNA: TGTGCCAGCAGCCATCCACAGGGGAACACTGAAGCTTTCTTT

size: .
V: TRBV3-1/TRBV3-2
D: .
J: TRBJ1-6
CDR3: CASSPRGGRDSPLHF
DNA: TGTGCCAGCAGCCCCCGGGGGGGGAGAGATTCACCCCTCCACTTT

size: .
V: TRBV29-1
D: TRBD1
J: TRBJ1-1
CDR3: CSADRVDTEAFF
DNA: TGCAGCGCTGACAGGGTGGACACTGAAGCTTTCTTT

size: once
V: TRBV11-1
D: .
J: TRBJ1-2
CDR3: CASSLRRSYGYTF
DNA: TGTGCCAGCAGCTTGCGCAGGTCCTATGGCTACACCTTC

size: .
V: TRBV5-1
D: .
J: TRBJ2-5
CDR3: CASSFEGLRETQYF
DNA: TGCGCCAGCAGCTTTGAGGGTTTAAGAGAGACCCAGTACTTC

size: .
V: TRBV27
D: TRBD2
J: TRBJ2-1
CDR3: CASSPIAGAVYNEQFF
DNA: TGTGCCAGCAGTCCCATAGCGGGAGCAGTCTACAATGAGCAGTTCTTC

size: .
V: TRBV21-1
D: .
J: TRBJ1-4
CDR3: CASSTFPPRSCHF
DNA: TGTGCCAGCAGCACATTTCCCCCGCGCTCCTGTCATTTT

size: .
V: TRBV27
D: .
J: TRBJ1-5
CDR3: CASSLRVENQPQHF
DNA: TGTGCCAGCAGTTTAAGAGTCGAAAATCAGCCCCAGCATTTT

size: once
V: TRBV9
D: TRBD1
J: TRBJ1-1
CDR3: CASSPRQGAVGTEAFF
DNA: TGTGCCAGCAGCCCCCGGCAGGGGGCCGTGGGCACTGAAGCTTTCTTT

size: .
V: TRBV10-1
D: .
J: TRBJ2-3
CDR3: CASSTGSRTDTQYF
DNA: TGCGCCAGCAGTACAGGGTCCCGCACAGATACGCAGTATTTT

size: .
V: TRBV28
D: .
J: TRBJ1-1
CDR3: CASSLRQGEAFF
DNA: TGTGCCAGCAGTTTAAGGCAGGGCGAAGCTTTCTTT

size: .
V: TRBV9
D: .
J: TRBJ2-2
CDR3: CASSPSAYGAGRSSNTGELFF
DNA: TGTGCCAGCAGCCCTTCGGCTTACGGAGCGGGCCGTAGTTCGAACACCGGGGAGCTGTTTTTT

size: .
V: TRBV5-1
D: TRBD1
J: TRBJ1-1
CDR3: CASSFGQGAAEAFF
DNA: TGCGCCAGCAGCTTCGGACAGGGGGCCGCTGAAGCTTTCTTT

size: .
V: TRBV7-2
D: .
J: TRBJ1-1
CDR3: CASSLAGGIASEAFF
DNA: TGTGCCAGCAGCTTAGCGGGGGGGATAGCGTCTGAAGCTTTCTTT

size: .
V: TRBV5-1
D: .
J: TRBJ2-5
CDR3: CASSSGGGIETQYF
DNA: TGCGCCAGCTCCTCGGGAGGGGGCATAGAGACCCAGTACTTC

size: .
V: TRBV7-2
D: .
J: TRBJ2-1
CDR3: CASSLGGGGRRGEQFF
DNA: TGTGCCAGCAGCTTAGGAGGGGGCGGGAGGCGAGGTGAGCAGTTCTTC

size: once
V: TRBV5-1
D: .
J: TRBJ1-3
CDR3: CASSSSGSSSGNTIYF
DNA: TGCGCCAGCAGCTCCTCCGGGTCAAGCTCTGGAAACACCATATATTTT